This TCR beta chain was observed in a study of CD8+ T cells in alopecia areata. Study details: The authors scored treated patients' severity by affected scalp percentage.

Note on this clone: Its antigen remains unidentified.

Extraction and reverse transcription of RNA yielded cDNA as the sequencing template. Sequencing was performed with immunoSEQ multiplex PCR; in TCRdb, only in-frame clones are kept and a portion is missing. The sample records 190,000 or so clones, around 50% being singletons. Documented treatment: oral pan-JAK inhibitor, 5-10 mg twice daily. Separation by sorting yielded CD4+ and CD8+ T cells from PBMCs. Study-level findings and limits: Researchers report lesional scalp, most notably alopecia totalis/universalis, outstripped normal scalp in clonality. Possibly because of HLA-related factors, TCR sharing was less clear across patients than in mice.

The sequence derives from a human donor with alopecia areata. The sample in question was CD8+ T cells sorted from blood, obtained at week 24, from a patient treated with tofacitinib.

The CDR3 bases are TGTGCCAGCAGCCCGCCAAGGGGGGGCGGGGCCAAAAACATTCAGTACTTC. This codes for CASSPPRGGGAKNIQYF. This chain connects TRBV4-2 to TRBJ2-4; tentative D call: TRBD2 (7 bases). The germline V and J ends were trimmed by 4 bases and 1 base, with 17 bases remaining between them. CDR1 and CDR2 from the germline V gene are LGHNA and YNFKEQ. The CDR3 sequence is 17 residues long.